This TCR beta chain was recovered during a study of T cell responses to AZD1222 COVID-19 vaccine. CDR3 size: 13 residues. CDR1 is LNHDA and CDR2 is SQIVND in the germline V gene (reference sequence). V shed 8 bases and J 7 bases; nucleotides not matched to a gene: 8. Repertoires were generated with immunoSEQ multiplex PCR, while TCRdb's copy carries only in-frame clones and drops some. The sample includes roughly 160,000 clones, roughly 92% of them seen just once. This receptor was identified in an adult in good health. The sample consisted of peripheral blood, taken on day 0 of AZD1222 vaccination. The rearrangement links TRBV19 to TRBJ1-2; 9 nucleotides match TRBD1. CDR3 residues: CASYRDRVGGYTF. The CDR3 DNA reads TGTGCCAGTTACCGGGACAGGGTGGGTGGCTACACCTTC. Together with reference TRBV19 and TRBJ1-2, the CDR3 gives the full variable domain: DGGITQSPKYLFRKEGQNVTLSCEQNLNHDAMYWYRQDPGQGLRLIYYSQIVNDFQKGDIAEGYSVSREKKESFPLTVTSAQKNPTAFYLCASYRDRVGGYTFGSGTRLTVV.